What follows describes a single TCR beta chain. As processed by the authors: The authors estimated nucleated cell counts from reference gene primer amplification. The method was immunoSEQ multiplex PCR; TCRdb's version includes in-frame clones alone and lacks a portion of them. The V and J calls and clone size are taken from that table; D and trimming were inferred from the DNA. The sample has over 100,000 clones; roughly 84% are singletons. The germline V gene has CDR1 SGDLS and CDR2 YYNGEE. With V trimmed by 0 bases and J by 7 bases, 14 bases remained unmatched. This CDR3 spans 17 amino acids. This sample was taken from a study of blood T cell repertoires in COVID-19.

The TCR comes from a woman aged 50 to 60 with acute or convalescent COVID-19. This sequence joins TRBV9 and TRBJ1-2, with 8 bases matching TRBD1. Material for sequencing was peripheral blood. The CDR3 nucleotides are TGTGCCAGCAGCGTAGAGACCCAGGGGGCGCGAGGAGGTGGCTACACCTTC. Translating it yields CASSVETQGARGGGYTF.